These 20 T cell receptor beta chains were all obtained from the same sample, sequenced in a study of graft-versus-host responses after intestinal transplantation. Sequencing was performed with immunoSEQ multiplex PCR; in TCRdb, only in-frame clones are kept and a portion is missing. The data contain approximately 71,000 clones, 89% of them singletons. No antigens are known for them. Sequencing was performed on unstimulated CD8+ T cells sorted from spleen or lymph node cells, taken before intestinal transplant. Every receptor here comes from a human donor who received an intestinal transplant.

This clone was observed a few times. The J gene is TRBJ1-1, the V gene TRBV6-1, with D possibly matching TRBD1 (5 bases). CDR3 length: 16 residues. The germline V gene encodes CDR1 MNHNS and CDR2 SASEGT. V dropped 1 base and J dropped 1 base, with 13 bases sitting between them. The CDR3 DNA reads TGTGCCAGCAGTGAAGTTGACGGGGGGGGGAACACTGAAGCTTTCTTT. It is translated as CASSEVDGGGNTEAFF.

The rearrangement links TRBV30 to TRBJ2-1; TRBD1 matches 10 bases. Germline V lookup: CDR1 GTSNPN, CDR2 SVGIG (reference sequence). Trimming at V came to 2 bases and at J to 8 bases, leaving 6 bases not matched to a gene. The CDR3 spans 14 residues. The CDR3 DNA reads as TGTGCCTGGAGTCCGGGACAGGGGAGTGATGAGCAGTTCTTC. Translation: CAWSPGQGSDEQFF.

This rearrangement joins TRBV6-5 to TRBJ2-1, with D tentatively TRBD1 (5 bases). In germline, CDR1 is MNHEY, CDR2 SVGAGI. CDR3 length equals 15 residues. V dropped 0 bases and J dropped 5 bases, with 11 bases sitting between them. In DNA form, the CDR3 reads TGTGCCAGCAGTTACTCAGGGGCTGGTGACAATGAGCAGTTCTTC. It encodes CASSYSGAGDNEQFF.

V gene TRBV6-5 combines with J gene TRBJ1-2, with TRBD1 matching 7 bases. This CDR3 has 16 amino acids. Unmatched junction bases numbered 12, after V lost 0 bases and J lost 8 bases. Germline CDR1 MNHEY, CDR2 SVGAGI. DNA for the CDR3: TGTGCCAGCAGTTACTCGGGCAGGGGGACATCTAAGGGCTACACCTTC. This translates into CASSYSGRGTSKGYTF.

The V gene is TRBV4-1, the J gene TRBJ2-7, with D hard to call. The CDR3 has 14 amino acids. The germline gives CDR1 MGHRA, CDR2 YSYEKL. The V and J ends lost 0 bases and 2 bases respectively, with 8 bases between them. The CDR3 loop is CASSQEALTYEQYF. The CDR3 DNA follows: TGCGCCAGCAGCCAAGAAGCCCTTACCTACGAGCAGTACTTC.

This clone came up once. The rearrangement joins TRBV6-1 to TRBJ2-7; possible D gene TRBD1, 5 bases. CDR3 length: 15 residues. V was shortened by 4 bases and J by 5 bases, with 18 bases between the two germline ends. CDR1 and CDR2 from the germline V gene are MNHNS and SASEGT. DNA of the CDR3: TGTGCCAGCAGTGTTTCGGCCTCAGGGTCCGACGAGCAGTACTTC. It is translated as CASSVSASGSDEQYF.

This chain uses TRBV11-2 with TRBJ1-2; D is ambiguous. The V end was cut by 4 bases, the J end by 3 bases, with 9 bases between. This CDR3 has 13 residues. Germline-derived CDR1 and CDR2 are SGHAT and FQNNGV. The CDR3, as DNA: TGTGCCAGCAGCTCCCCTGTCCACTATGGCTACACCTTC. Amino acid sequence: CASSSPVHYGYTF. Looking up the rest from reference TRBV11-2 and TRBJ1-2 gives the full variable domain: EAGVAQSPRYKIIEKRQSVAFWCNPISGHATLYWYQQILGQGPKLLIQFQNNGVVDDSQLPKDRFSAERLKGVDSTLKIQPAKLEDSAVYLCASSSPVHYGYTFGSGTRLTVV.

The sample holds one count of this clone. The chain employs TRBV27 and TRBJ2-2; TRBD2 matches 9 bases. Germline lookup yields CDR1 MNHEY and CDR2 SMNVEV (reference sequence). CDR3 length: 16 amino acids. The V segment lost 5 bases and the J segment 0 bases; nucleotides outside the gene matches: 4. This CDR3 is CASSVLAGPNTGELFF. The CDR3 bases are TGTGCCAGCAGTGTTCTAGCGGGACCGAACACCGGGGAGCTGTTTTTT.

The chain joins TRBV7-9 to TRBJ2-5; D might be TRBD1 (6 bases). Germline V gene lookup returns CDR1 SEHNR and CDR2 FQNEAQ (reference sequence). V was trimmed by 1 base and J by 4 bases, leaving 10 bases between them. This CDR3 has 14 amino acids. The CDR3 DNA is TGTGCCAGCAGCTTAGTCAGGGGACGAGAGACCCAGTACTTC. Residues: CASSLVRGRETQYF. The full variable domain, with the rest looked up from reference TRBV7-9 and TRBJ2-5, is DTGVSQNPRHKITKRGQNVTFRCDPISEHNRLYWYRQTLGQGPEFLTYFQNEAQLEKSRLLSDRFSAERPKGSFSTLEIQRTEQGDSAMYLCASSLVRGRETQYFGPGTRLLVL.

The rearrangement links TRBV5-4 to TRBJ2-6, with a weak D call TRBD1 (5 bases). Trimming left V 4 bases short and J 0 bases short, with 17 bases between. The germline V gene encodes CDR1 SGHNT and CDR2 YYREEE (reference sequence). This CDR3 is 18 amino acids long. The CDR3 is CASSHHPIDSSGANVLTF. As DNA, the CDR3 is TGTGCCAGCAGCCACCACCCGATAGACAGCTCTGGGGCCAACGTCCTGACTTTC. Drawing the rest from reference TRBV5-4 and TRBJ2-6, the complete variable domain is ETGVTQSPTHLIKTRGQQVTLRCSSQSGHNTVSWYQQALGQGPQFIFQYYREEENGRGNFPPRFSGLQFPNYSSELNVNALELDDSALYLCASSHHPIDSSGANVLTFGAGSRLTVL.

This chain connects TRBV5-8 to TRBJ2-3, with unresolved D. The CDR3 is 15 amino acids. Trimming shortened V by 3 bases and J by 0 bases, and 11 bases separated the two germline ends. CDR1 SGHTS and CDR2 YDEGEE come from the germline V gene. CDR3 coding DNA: TGTGCCAGCAGCTCCATCAGTATTAGCACAGATACGCAGTATTTT. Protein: CASSSISISTDTQYF.

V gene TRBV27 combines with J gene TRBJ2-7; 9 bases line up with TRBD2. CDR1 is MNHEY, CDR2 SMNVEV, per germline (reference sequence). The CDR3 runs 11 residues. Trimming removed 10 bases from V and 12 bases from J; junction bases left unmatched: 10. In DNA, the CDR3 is TGTGCCACCTTCCTTAGCGGGAGTCTGTACTTC. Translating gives CATFLSGSLYF.

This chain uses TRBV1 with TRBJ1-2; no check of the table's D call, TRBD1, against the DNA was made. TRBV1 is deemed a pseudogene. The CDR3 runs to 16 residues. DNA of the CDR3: TGCACCAGCAGCCAAGATCGCGACAGGGGGAACTATGGCTACACCTTC. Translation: CTSSQDRDRGNYGYTF.

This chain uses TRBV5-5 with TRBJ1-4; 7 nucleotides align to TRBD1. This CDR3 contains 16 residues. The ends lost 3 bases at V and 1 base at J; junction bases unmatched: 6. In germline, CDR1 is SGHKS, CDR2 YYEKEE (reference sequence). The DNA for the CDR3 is TGTGCCAGCAGCTCAGAGAGGGGGCTAACTAATGAAAAACTGTTTTTT. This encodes CASSSERGLTNEKLFF.

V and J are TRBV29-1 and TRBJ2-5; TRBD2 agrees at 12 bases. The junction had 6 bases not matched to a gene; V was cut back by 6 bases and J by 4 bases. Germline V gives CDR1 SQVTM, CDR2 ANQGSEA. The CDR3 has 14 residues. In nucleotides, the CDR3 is TGCAGCGTACGACTAGCGGGAGCCTCAGAGACCCAGTACTTC. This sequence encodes CSVRLAGASETQYF.

The CDR3 coding sequence is TGTGCCAGCGTAACGACAGGTCCACAAGAGACCCAGTACTTC. Its protein product is CASVTTGPQETQYF. V is TRBV6-1 and J is TRBJ2-5; possible D gene TRBD1, 6 bases. The length of the CDR3 is 14 residues. Germline CDR1 reads MNHNS; CDR2 reads SASEGT. V was shortened by 8 bases and J by 2 bases, with 15 bases between the two germline ends.

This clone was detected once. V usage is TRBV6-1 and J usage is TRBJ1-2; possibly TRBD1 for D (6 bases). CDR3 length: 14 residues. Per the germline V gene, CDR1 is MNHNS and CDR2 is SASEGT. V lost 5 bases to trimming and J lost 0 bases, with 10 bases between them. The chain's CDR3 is CASSSGQTNYGYTF. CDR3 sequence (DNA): TGTGCCAGCAGTTCCGGACAGACTAACTATGGCTACACCTTC.

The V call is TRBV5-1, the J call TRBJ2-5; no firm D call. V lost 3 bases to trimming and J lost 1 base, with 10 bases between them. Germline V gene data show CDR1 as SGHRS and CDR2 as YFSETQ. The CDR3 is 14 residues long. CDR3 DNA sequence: TGCGCCAGCAGCTGGATAACAGCCCAAGAGACCCAGTACTTC. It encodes CASSWITAQETQYF.

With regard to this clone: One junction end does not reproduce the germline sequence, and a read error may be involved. The CDR3 sequence: CASSSRQRDEQFF. The CDR3 DNA reads TGTGCTAGCAGCTCAAGACAGCGAGATGAGCAGTTCTTC. The rearrangement joins TRBV7-7 to TRBJ2-1, with D maybe TRBD1 (5 bases). The CDR3 has 13 residues. From germline, CDR1 is SSHAT and CDR2 FNYEAQ (reference sequence).

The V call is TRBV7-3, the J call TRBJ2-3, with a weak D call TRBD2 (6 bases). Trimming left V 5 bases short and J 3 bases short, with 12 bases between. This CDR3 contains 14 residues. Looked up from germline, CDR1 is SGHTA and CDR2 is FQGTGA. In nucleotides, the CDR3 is TGTGCCAGCAGCCTGGGACGGGGGACAGATACGCAGTATTTT. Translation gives CASSLGRGTDTQYF.